This TCR beta chain was recovered during a study of blood T cell repertoires in COVID-19. Study details: The United States, Italy and Spain supplied acute and convalescent COVID-19 samples.

Per the authors' pipeline: Amplification with reference gene primers provided the estimates of nucleated cell counts. Profiled with immunoSEQ multiplex PCR; TCRdb holds only in-frame clones, not every one. V and J calls plus clone size are reproduced from that table; the DNA served to infer D and trimming. The data hold some 340,000 clones, with 90% to 95% observed a single time. Residents of about two dozen US areas, aged about 18 to 89 years, made up the participants. Each exposed participant met a COVID-19 case in the 2 weeks preceding study entry. This receptor was identified in a woman in her twenties or thirties who had been exposed to COVID-19. Sequenced sample: PBMCs or T cells enriched from blood (not recorded which).

This chain's CDR3 is CASSLRLPRHTGELFF. DNA for the CDR3: TGCGCCAGCAGCTTAAGACTACCCCGGCACACCGGGGAGCTGTTTTTT. The chain has TRBV5-1 and TRBJ2-2; D possibly corresponds to TRBD2 (5 bases). This CDR3 is 16 amino acids long. Trimming removed 2 bases at V and 3 bases at J, with 14 bases between. Per germline, CDR1 SGHRS and CDR2 YFSETQ.